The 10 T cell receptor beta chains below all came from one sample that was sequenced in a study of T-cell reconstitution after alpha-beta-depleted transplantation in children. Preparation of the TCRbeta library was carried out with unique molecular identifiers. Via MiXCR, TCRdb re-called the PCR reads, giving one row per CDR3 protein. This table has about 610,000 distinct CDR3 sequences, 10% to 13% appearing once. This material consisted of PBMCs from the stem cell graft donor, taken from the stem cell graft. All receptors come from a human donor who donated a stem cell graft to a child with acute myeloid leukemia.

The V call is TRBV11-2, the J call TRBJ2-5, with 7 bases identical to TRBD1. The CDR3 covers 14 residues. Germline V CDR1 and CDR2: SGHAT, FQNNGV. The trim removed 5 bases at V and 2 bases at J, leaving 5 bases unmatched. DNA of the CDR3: TGTGCCAGCAGCATCCGGACAGGACAAGAGACCCAGTACTTC. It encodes CASSIRTGQETQYF.

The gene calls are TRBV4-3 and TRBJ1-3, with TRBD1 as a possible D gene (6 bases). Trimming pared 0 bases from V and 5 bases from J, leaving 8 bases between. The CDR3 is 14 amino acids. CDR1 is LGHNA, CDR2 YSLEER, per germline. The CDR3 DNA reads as TGCGCCAGCAGCCAAGAAACAGGGCGAAACACCATATATTTT. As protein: CASSQETGRNTIYF.

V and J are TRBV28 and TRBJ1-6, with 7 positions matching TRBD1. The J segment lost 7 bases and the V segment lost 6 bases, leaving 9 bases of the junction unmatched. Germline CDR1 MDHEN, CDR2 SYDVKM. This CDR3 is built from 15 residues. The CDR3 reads CASRDSGGQNSPLHF. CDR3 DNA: TGTGCCAGCAGGGATTCAGGGGGGCAGAATTCACCCCTCCACTTT.

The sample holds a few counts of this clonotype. The chain's CDR3 is CASSRVAANSYNEQFF. CDR3 sequence (DNA): TGCGCCAGCAGCAGAGTCGCAGCAAACTCCTACAATGAGCAGTTCTTC. The V gene is TRBV5-1, the J gene TRBJ2-1; the D is unclear. V was pared by 4 bases and J by 0 bases, with 14 bases between. Germline CDR1 and CDR2: SGHRS and YFSETQ. The CDR3 covers 16 residues.

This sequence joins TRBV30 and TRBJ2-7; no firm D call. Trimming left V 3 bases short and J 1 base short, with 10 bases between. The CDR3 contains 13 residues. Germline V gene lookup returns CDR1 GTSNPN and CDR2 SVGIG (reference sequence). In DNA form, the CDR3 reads TGTGCCTGGAGGGACGGCATTTCCTACGAGCAGTACTTC. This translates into CAWRDGISYEQYF.

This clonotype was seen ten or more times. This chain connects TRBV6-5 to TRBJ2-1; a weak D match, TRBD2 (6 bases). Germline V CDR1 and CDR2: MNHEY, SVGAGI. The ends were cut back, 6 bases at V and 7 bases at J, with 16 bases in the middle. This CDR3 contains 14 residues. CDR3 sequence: CASRASATFNEQFF. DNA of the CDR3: TGTGCCAGCAGGGCTAGCGCCACCTTTAATGAGCAGTTCTTC.

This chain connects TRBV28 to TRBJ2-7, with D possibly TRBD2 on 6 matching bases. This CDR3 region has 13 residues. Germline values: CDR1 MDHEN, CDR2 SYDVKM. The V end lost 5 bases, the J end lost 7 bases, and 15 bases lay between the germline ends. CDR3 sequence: CASSPPGTREQYF. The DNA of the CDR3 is TGTGCCAGCAGTCCCCCCGGGACTCGAGAGCAGTACTTC.

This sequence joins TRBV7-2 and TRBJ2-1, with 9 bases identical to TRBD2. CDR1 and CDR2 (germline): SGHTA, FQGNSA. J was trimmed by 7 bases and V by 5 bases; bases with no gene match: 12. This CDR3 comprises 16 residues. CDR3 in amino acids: CASSMPGLAPWNEQFF. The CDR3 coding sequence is TGTGCCAGCAGCATGCCGGGACTAGCTCCCTGGAATGAGCAGTTCTTC.

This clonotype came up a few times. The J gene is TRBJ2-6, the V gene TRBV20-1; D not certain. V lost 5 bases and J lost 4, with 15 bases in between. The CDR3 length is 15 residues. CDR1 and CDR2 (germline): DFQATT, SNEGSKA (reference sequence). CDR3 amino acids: CSALNPGSGANVLTF. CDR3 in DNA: TGCAGTGCTCTGAACCCAGGCTCGGGGGCCAACGTCCTGACTTTC.

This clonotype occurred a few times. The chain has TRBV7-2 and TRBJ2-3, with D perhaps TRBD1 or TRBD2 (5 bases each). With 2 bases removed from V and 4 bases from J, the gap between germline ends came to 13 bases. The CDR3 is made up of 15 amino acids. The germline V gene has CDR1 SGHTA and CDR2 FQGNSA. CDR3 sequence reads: CASSLYLRDADTQYF. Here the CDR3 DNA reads TGTGCCAGCAGCTTATACCTCCGGGACGCAGATACGCAGTATTTT.